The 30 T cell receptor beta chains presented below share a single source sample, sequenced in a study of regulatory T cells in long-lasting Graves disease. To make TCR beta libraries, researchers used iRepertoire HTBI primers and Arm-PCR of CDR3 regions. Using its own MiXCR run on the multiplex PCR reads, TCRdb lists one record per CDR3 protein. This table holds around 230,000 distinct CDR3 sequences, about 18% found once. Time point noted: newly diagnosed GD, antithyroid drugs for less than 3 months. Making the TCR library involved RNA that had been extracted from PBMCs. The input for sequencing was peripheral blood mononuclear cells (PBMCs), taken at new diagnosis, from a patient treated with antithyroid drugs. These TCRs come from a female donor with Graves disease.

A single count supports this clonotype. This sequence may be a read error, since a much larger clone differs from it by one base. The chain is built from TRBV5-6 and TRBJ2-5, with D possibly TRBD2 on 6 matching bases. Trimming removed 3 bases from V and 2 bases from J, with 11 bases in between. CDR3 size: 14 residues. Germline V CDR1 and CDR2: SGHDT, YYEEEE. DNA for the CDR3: TGTGCCAGCAGCTGTGGGACTTCACAAGAGACCCAGTACTTC. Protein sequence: CASSCGTSQETQYF.

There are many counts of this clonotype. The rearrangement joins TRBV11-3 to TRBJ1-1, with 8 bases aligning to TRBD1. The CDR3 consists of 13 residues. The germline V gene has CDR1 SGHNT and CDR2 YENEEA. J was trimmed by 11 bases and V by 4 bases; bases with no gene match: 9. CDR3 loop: CASSSVNRGEAFF. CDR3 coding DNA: TGTGCCAGCAGCTCCGTCAACAGGGGGGAGGCTTTCTTT. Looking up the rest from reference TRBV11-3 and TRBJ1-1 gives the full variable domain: EAGVVQSPRYKIIEKKQPVAFWCNPISGHNTLYWYLQNLGQGPELLIRYENEEAVDDSQLPKDRFSAERLKGVDSTLKIQPAELGDSAVYLCASSSVNRGEAFFGQGTRLTVV.

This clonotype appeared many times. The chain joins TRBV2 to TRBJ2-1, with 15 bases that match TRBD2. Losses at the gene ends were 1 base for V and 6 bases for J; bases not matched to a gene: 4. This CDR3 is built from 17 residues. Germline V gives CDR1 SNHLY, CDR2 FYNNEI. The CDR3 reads CASSEGTSGRARNEQFF. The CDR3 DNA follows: TGTGCCAGCAGTGAAGGGACTAGCGGGAGGGCCCGCAATGAGCAGTTCTTC.

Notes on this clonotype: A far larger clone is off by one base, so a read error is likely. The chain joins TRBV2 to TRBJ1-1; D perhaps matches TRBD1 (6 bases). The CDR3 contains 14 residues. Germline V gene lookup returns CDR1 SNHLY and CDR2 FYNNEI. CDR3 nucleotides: TGTGTCAGCACCCTCTCCGGGGGCGTCACTGAAGCTTTCTTT. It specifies CVSTLSGGVTEAFF.

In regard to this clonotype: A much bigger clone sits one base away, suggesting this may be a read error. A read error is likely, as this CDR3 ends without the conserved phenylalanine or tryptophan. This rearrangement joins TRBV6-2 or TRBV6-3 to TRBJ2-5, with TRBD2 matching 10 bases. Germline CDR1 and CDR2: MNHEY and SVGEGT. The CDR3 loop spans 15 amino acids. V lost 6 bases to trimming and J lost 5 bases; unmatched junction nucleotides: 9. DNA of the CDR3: TGTGCCAGCAGGTTTTTAGCGGGAGGCGGGGAGACCCAGTACCTC. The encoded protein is CASRFLAGGGETQYL.

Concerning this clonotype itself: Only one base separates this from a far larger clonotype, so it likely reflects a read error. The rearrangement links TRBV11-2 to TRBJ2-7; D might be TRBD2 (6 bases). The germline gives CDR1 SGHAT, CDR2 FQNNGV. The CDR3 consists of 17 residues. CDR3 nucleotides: TGTGCCGGCAGCTTAGTGGGTGAGGTCCGTGGAGCGGGCGAGCAGTACTTC. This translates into CAGSLVGEVRGAGEQYF.

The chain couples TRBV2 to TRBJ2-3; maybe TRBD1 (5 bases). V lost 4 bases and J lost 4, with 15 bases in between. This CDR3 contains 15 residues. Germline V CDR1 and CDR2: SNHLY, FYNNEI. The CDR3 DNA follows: TGTGCCAGCAGTGTGGTTCGACAGCCCGCAGATACGCAGTATTTT. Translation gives CASSVVRQPADTQYF.

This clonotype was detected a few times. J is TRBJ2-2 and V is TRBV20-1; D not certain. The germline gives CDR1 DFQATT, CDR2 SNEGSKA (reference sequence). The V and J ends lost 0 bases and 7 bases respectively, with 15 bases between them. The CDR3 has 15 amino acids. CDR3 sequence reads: CSARETGPAGGELFF. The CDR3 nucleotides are TGCAGTGCTAGAGAAACCGGGCCTGCAGGCGGGGAGCTGTTTTTT.

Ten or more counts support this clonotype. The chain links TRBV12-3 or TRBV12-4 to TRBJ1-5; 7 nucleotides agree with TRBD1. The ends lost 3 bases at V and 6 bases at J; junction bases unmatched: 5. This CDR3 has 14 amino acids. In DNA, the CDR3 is TGTGCCAGCAGTTTCCCCGCAGGGGGTCAGCCCCAGCATTTT. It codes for CASSFPAGGQPQHF.

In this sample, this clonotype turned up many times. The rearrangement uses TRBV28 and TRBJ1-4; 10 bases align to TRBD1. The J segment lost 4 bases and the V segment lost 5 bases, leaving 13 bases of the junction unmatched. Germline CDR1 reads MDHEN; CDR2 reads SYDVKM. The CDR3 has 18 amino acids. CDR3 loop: CASSPGQGLERGNEKLFF. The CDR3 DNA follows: TGTGCCAGCAGTCCGGGACAGGGGCTGGAGCGGGGTAATGAAAAACTGTTTTTT.

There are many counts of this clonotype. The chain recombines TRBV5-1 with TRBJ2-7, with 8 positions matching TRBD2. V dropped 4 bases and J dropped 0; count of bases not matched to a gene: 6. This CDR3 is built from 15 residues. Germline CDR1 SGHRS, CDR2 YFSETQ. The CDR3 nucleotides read TGCGCCAGCAGCGGCTCGAGCGGGAGCTCCTACGAGCAGTACTTC. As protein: CASSGSSGSSYEQYF.

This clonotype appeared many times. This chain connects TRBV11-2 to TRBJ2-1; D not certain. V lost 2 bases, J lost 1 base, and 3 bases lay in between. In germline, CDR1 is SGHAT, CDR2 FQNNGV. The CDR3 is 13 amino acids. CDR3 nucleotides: TGTGCCAGCAGCTTATCTTCCTACAATGAGCAGTTCTTC. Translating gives CASSLSSYNEQFF. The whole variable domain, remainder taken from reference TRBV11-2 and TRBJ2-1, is EAGVAQSPRYKIIEKRQSVAFWCNPISGHATLYWYQQILGQGPKLLIQFQNNGVVDDSQLPKDRFSAERLKGVDSTLKIQPAKLEDSAVYLCASSLSSYNEQFFGPGTRLTVL.

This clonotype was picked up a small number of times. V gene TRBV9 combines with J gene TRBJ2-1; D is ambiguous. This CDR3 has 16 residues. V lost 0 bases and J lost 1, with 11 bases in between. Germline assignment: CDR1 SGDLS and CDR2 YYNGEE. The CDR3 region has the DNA TGTGCCAGCAGCGTAGTGGCAGGATCGTCCTACAATGAGCAGTTCTTC. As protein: CASSVVAGSSYNEQFF.

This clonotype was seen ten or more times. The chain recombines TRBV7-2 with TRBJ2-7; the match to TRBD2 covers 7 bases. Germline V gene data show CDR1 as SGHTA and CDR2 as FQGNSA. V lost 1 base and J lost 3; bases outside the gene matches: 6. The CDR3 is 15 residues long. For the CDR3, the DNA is TGTGCCAGCAGCTTAGAACCTAGCGGACTCTACGAGCAGTACTTC. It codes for CASSLEPSGLYEQYF. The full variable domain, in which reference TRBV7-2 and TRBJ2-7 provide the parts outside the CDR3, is GAGVSQSPSNKVTEKGKDVELRCDPISGHTALYWYRQSLGQGLEFLIYFQGNSAPDKSGLPSDRFSAERTGGSVSTLTIQRTQQEDSAVYLCASSLEPSGLYEQYFGPGTRLTVT.

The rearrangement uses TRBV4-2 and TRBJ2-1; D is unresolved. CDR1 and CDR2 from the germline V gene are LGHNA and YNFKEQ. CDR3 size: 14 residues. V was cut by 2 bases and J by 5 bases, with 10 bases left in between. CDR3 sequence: CASSQPDRNNEQFF. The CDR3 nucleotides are TGTGCCAGCAGCCAACCGGACCGTAACAATGAGCAGTTCTTC.

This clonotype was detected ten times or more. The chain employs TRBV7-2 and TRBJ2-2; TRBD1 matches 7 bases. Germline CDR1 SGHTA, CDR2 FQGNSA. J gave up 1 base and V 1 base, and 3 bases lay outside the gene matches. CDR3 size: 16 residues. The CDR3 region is CASSLGPGGNTGELFF. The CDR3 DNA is TGTGCCAGCAGCTTAGGTCCAGGGGGGAACACCGGGGAGCTGTTTTTT.

The CDR3 loop is CASSLGPRGARYGYTF. CDR3 DNA: TGTGCCAGCAGCTTAGGTCCCCGGGGGGCGAGGTATGGCTACACCTTC. The chain combines TRBV7-8 with TRBJ1-2, with D perhaps TRBD1 (6 bases). The V end was cut by 1 base, the J end by 5 bases, with 17 bases between. The CDR3 contains 16 residues. Germline V gene data show CDR1 as SGHVS and CDR2 as FQNEAQ.

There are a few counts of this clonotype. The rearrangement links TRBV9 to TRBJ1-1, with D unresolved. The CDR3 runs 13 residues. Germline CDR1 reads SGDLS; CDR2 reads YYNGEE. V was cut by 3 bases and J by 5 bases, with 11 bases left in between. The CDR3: CASSARRETEAFF. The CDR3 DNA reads TGTGCCAGCAGCGCTCGACGAGAAACTGAAGCTTTCTTT.

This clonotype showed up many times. This CDR3 reads CASSSTGTGDTEAFF. CDR3 bases: TGTGCCAGCAGCTCGACCGGGACAGGCGACACTGAAGCTTTCTTT. The rearrangement uses TRBV28 and TRBJ1-1; TRBD1 matches 8 bases. Trimming at V came to 6 bases and at J to 3 bases, leaving 9 bases not matched to a gene. The germline gives CDR1 MDHEN, CDR2 SYDVKM. The CDR3 loop spans 15 amino acids.

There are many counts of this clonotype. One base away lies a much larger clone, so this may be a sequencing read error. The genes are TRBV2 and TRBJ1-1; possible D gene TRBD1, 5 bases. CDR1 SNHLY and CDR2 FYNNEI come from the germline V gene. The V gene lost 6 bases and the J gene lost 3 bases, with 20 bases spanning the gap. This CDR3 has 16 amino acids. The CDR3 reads CASSPSGPVMDTEAFF. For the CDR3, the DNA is TGTGCCAGCAGCCCCTCGGGGCCGGTAATGGACACTGAAGCTTTCTTT. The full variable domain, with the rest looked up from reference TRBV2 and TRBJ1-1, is EPEVTQTPSHQVTQMGQEVILRCVPISNHLYFYWYRQILGQKVEFLVSFYNNEISEKSEIFDDQFSVERPDGSNFTLKIRSTKLEDSAMYFCASSPSGPVMDTEAFFGQGTRLTVV.

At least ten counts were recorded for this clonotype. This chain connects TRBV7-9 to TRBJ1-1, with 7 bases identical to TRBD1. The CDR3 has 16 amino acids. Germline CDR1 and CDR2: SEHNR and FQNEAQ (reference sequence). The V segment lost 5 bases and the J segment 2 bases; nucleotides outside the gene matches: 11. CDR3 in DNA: TGTGCCAGCAGCCCCCTGGGGACAGCAATAAACACTGAAGCTTTCTTT. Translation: CASSPLGTAINTEAFF.

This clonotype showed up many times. The CDR3 DNA reads TGTGCCAGCAGCTTAGTTCCGGGGGCGGACACCGGGGAGCTGTTTTTT. The encoded protein is CASSLVPGADTGELFF. This chain connects TRBV7-2 to TRBJ2-2, with D perhaps matching TRBD1 or TRBD2 (6 bases each). V was clipped by 1 base and J by 3 bases, with 12 bases between them. The CDR3 runs 16 residues. The germline CDR1 and CDR2 sequences are SGHTA and FQGNSA.

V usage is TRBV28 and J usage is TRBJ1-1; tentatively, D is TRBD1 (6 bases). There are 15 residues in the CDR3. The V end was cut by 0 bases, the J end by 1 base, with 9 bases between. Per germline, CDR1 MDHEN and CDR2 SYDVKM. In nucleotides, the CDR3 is TGTGCCAGCAGTTTATGGTCGACAGGGAACACTGAAGCTTTCTTT. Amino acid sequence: CASSLWSTGNTEAFF. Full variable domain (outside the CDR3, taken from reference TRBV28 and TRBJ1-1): DVKVTQSSRYLVKRTGEKVFLECVQDMDHENMFWYRQDPGLGLRLIYFSYDVKMKEKGDIPEGYSVSREKKERFSLILESASTNQTSMYLCASSLWSTGNTEAFFGQGTRLTVV.

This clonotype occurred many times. CDR3 residues: CASSITDTQYF. CDR3 nucleotides: TGTGCCAGCAGTATTACAGATACGCAGTATTTT. The chain couples TRBV6-1 to TRBJ2-3, with unresolved D. Germline V lookup: CDR1 MNHNS, CDR2 SASEGT. V lost 5 bases, J lost 3 bases, and 3 bases lay in between. The CDR3 length is 11 residues.

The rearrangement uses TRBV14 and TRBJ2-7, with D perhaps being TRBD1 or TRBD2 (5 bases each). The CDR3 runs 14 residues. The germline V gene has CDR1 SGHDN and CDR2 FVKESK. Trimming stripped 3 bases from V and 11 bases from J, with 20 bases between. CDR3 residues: CASSQDRDRPLEYV. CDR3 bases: TGTGCCAGCAGCCAGGACCGGGACCGACCCCTGGAGTACGTC.

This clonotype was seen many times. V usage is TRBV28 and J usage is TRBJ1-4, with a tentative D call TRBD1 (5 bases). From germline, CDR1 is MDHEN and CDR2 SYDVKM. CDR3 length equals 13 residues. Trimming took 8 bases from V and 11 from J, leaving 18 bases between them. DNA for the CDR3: TGTGCCAGCTCCATTTGGGGGAACCTGAAACTGTTTTTT. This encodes CASSIWGNLKLFF.

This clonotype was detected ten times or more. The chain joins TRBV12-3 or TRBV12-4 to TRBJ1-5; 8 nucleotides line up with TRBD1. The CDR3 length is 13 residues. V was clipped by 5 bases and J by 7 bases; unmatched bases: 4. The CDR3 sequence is CASSRQGSQPQHF. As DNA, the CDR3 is TGTGCCAGCAGTCGACAGGGGTCCCAGCCCCAGCATTTT.

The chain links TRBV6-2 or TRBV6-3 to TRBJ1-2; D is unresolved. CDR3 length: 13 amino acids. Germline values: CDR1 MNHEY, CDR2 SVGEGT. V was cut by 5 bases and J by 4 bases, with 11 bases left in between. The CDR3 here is CASSESPGYGYTF. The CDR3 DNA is TGTGCCAGCAGTGAGTCCCCGGGCTATGGCTACACCTTC.

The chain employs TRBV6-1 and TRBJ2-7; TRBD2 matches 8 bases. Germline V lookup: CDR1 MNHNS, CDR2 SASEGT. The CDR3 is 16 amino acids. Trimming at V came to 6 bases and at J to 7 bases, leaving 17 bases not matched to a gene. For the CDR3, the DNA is TGTGCCAGCAGAGAGCTAGCGGGTAGCTTCTACAATGAGCAGTACTTC. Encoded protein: CASRELAGSFYNEQYF.

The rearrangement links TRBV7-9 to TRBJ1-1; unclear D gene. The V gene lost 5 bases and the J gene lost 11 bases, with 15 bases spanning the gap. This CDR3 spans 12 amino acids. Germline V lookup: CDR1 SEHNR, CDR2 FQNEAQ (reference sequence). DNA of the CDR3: TGTGCCAGCAGCCAGCTTAGGTCTTCGGCTTTCTTT. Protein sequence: CASSQLRSSAFF.